This is a list of T cell receptor beta chains from one sample in a study of prognosis after radiotherapy for stage I lung cancer. From the multiplex PCR reads, TCRdb called clonotypes with MiXCR, one entry per CDR3 protein. Of about 18,000 distinct CDR3 sequences listed, about 44% are singletons. The material sequenced was PBMCs, taken before or after stereotactic body radiation therapy (not recorded which). The source of these receptors is a donor over 45 with non-small cell lung cancer. Each CDR3 is given with its conserved first and last residue. A D gene is named only where the DNA matches it firmly. Clone sizes are given selectively: once, few, many, or a class where the clone is expanded.

D | J | V | size | DNA | CDR3
. | TRBJ1-2 | TRBV5-1 | medium-sized | TGCGCCAGCAGCTTGGTTGCCCCCGCGGTGAACGGCTACACCTTC | CASSLVAPAVNGYTF
TRBD1 | TRBJ2-7 | TRBV30 | many | TGTGCCTGGACCCCGGGGGACAGGGACCACGAGCAGTACTTC | CAWTPGDRDHEQYF
. | TRBJ1-1 | TRBV30 | many | TGTGCCTGGAGTGTCGGGGAGAACACTGAAGCTTTCTTT | CAWSVGENTEAFF
. | TRBJ1-1 | TRBV14 | many | TGTGCCAGCAGCCAAGTGCTGGGGGCGAACACTGAAGCTTTCTTT | CASSQVLGANTEAFF
. | TRBJ1-2 | TRBV30 | many | TGTGCCTGGAGTAAACCGGACAGCTCCTATGGCTACACCTTC | CAWSKPDSSYGYTF
. | TRBJ2-7 | TRBV20-1 | . | TGCAGTGGTCATGCAGGGAACTCCTACGAGCAGTACTTC | CSGHAGNSYEQYF
TRBD1 | TRBJ2-1 | TRBV12-3/TRBV12-4 | . | TGTGCCAGCAGTTCGGACGGACAGGGGGCTGTGGAGTTCTTC | CASSSDGQGAVEFF
. | TRBJ2-2 | TRBV5-1 | . | TGCGCCAGCAGCTTGCGGGAGACCGGGGAGCTGTTTTTT | CASSLRETGELFF
. | TRBJ2-1 | TRBV30 | many | TGTGCCTGCCACGGGCATGAGCAGTTCTTC | CACHGHEQFF
TRBD2 | TRBJ2-1 | TRBV19 | many | TGTGCCAGTAGTGTACTGGCGGGAGGGCCTGGTGAGCAGTTCTTC | CASSVLAGGPGEQFF
. | TRBJ2-3 | TRBV25-1 | . | TGTGCCAGCACTCAGACAGGCGTACCAGATACGCAGTATTTT | CASTQTGVPDTQYF
TRBD2 | TRBJ2-3 | TRBV27 | . | TGTGCCAGCACAAACCCGGGACTAGCGGGGCCCCGCAAAGATACGCAGTATTTT | CASTNPGLAGPRKDTQYF
. | TRBJ1-1 | TRBV2 | many | TGTGCCAGCAGTGAAGAGGCAGGGATCGCTGAAGCTTTCTTT | CASSEEAGIAEAFF
TRBD1 | TRBJ1-3 | TRBV28 | many | TGTGCCAGCAGTTCCGGGACAGGGACTGGAAACACCATATATTTT | CASSSGTGTGNTIYF
TRBD1 | TRBJ1-5 | TRBV19 | many | TGTGCCAGTAGTATGACAGGGGGCAATCAGCCCCAGCATTTT | CASSMTGGNQPQHF
. | TRBJ1-1 | TRBV27 | . | TGTGCCAGCAGTTTATCGTTAGGCAGGGCTGGGGTATTGAACACTGAAGCTTTCTTT | CASSLSLGRAGVLNTEAFF
. | TRBJ2-5 | TRBV9 | many | TGTGCCAGCAGCGTAGACGGCGGGACCCTACAAGAGACCCAGTACTTC | CASSVDGGTLQETQYF
. | TRBJ1-5 | TRBV30 | once | TGTGCCTGGAGTGTATCCCGGGACACATATAGCAATCAGCCCCAGCATTTT | CAWSVSRDTYSNQPQHF
TRBD1 | TRBJ2-1 | TRBV5-1 | . | TGCGCCAGCAGCTCCGGGACAGGGGGCAATGAGCAGTTCTTC | CASSSGTGGNEQFF
. | TRBJ1-2 | TRBV29-1 | many | TGCAGCGTTGTCGAGGGCGAGGTCTTTGGCTACACCTTC | CSVVEGEVFGYTF
TRBD2 | TRBJ2-1 | TRBV24-1 | many | TGTGCCACCAGTGATACTAGCGGGGACTACAATGAGCAGTTCTTC | CATSDTSGDYNEQFF
. | TRBJ2-7 | TRBV27 | medium-sized | TGTGCCAGCAGTTCTCACGGGGACGAGCAGTACTTC | CASSSHGDEQYF
TRBD2 | TRBJ2-1 | TRBV5-1 | many | TGCGCCAGCAGCTTGGCTAGCGGGAGAGGAAGTGAGCAGTTCTTC | CASSLASGRGSEQFF
. | TRBJ1-3 | TRBV12-3/TRBV12-4 | many | TGTGCCAGCAGTGACAGCTCTGGAAACACCATATATTTT | CASSDSSGNTIYF
. | TRBJ2-2 | TRBV20-1 | . | TGCAGTGCTCCCCTGAGTCGAGTCACTGGGGAGCTGTTTTTT | CSAPLSRVTGELFF
TRBD1 | TRBJ2-7 | TRBV29-1 | many | TGCAGCGTTGTAAAGGGACAGGGGGCGTATGAGCAGTACTTC | CSVVKGQGAYEQYF
TRBD2 | TRBJ2-2 | TRBV5-6 | many | TGTGCCAGCAGCCCGGGACTAGCGGGAGTTGTCGGGGAGCTGTTTTTT | CASSPGLAGVVGELFF
. | TRBJ2-3 | TRBV12-3/TRBV12-4 | many | TGTGCCAGCAGTTTTGCCACAGGGTTCGGGACCACAGATACGCAGTATTTT | CASSFATGFGTTDTQYF
TRBD1 | TRBJ2-5 | TRBV12-3/TRBV12-4 | many | TGTGCCAGCAGTGCCTGGACAGGGGGCATGGAGACCCAGTACTTC | CASSAWTGGMETQYF
TRBD1 | TRBJ1-2 | TRBV20-1 | . | TGCAGTGCGGCTGGGGGGGACAGAACTCCTAACTATGGCTACACCTTC | CSAAGGDRTPNYGYTF
. | TRBJ2-3 | TRBV27 | . | TGTGCCAGCAGTTTATCGCGGGGCGCAGATACGCAGTATTTT | CASSLSRGADTQYF
. | TRBJ2-7 | TRBV19 | . | TGTGCCAGTAGACCGGGACACGGAGCTAACGAGCAGTACTTC | CASRPGHGANEQYF
. | TRBJ1-5 | TRBV2 | . | TGTGCCAGCATGTGGTGGGGGGACTATCAGCCCCAGCATTTT | CASMWWGDYQPQHF
TRBD1 | TRBJ1-1 | TRBV27 | once | TGTGCCAGCAGTGCCCGACAGGGGATAAGTGAAGCTTTCTTT | CASSARQGISEAFF
TRBD2 | TRBJ2-3 | TRBV6-2/TRBV6-3 | many | TGTGCCAGCAGTTACCCTAGCGGGACTAGCACAGATACGCAGTATTTT | CASSYPSGTSTDTQYF
. | TRBJ2-1 | TRBV30 | many | TGTGCCTGGAGGGGGCCGGGAAAGAGTGAGCAGTTCTTC | CAWRGPGKSEQFF